This T cell receptor beta chain comes out of a study of blood T cell repertoires in COVID-19. On the study more broadly: The origin of the acute and convalescent COVID-19 samples was the United States, Italy and Spain.

Germline CDR1 LGHDT, CDR2 YNNKEL (reference sequence). Trimming at V came to 7 bases and at J to 4 bases, leaving 8 bases not matched to a gene. The CDR3 runs 14 residues. The data were produced by immunoSEQ multiplex PCR, yet TCRdb's version contains in-frame clones alone and is incomplete. The table has about 220,000 clones, roughly nine tenths seen once. The origin of this receptor is a woman in her 30s who had recovered from COVID-19. The specimen was PBMCs or T cells enriched from blood (not recorded which). J is TRBJ2-7 and V is TRBV3-1 (or the pseudogene TRBV3-2), with 9 bases that match TRBD1. The CDR3 DNA sequence: TGTGCCAGCAAATCAGGGACAGGGTTATACGAGCAGTACTTC. Its translation: CASKSGTGLYEQYF.